This TCR beta chain is drawn from a study of CD8+ T cells in alopecia areata. J lost 2 bases, V lost 5 bases, and 9 bases had no gene match. This CDR3 contains 15 residues. In germline, CDR1 is SEHNR, CDR2 FQNEAQ (reference sequence). cDNA serving as the sequencing template came from extracted, reverse transcribed RNA. Sequencing used immunoSEQ multiplex PCR; TCRdb keeps in-frame clones, though not all of them. The sample holds 150,000 or so clones, 85% to 90% seen once. Treatment described: oral pan-JAK inhibitor, 5-10 mg twice daily. This clone was found a few times. The source was CD8+ T cells sorted from blood, collected at week 4, from a patient treated with tofacitinib. The chain is built from TRBV7-9 and TRBJ2-7, with TRBD1 matching 7 bases. This sequence was found in a human donor with alopecia areata. The CDR3 loop reads CASSPRTGTAYEQYF. In DNA, the CDR3 is TGTGCCAGCAGCCCCCGTACAGGGACAGCCTACGAGCAGTACTTC. Combining the CDR3 with reference TRBV7-9 and TRBJ2-7 gives the whole variable domain DTGVSQNPRHKITKRGQNVTFRCDPISEHNRLYWYRQTLGQGPEFLTYFQNEAQLEKSRLLSDRFSAERPKGSFSTLEIQRTEQGDSAMYLCASSPRTGTAYEQYFGPGTRLTVT.